The sequence of this TCR beta chain was determined in a study of T cell responses to AZD1222 COVID-19 vaccine. Study results and caveats: Baseline seropositives among AZD1222 recipients totaled only 5 to 7.

With respect to this clone: The antigen is undetermined.

Clones were sequenced by immunoSEQ multiplex PCR, and TCRdb holds only the in-frame ones, with some missing. The sample carries about 81,000 clones, 86% recorded once. Germline values: CDR1 SEHNR, CDR2 FQNEAQ (reference sequence). The CDR3 runs to 15 residues. V lost 5 bases and J 5 bases, leaving 18 bases between the germline ends. Sequences were derived from peripheral blood, sampled 28 days after the second AZD1222 dose. The source of this sequence is an adult who received the AZD1222 COVID-19 vaccine. The V and J genes are TRBV7-9 and TRBJ1-1, with unresolved D. The CDR3 DNA follows: TGTGCCAGCAGCCCCACCTCGATGGGGTGGACTGAAGCTTTCTTT. This translates into CASSPTSMGWTEAFF.